The 26 T cell receptor delta chains presented below share a single source sample, sequenced in a study of gamma-delta T cells after stem cell transplantation. TCRdb used CATT to re-call clones from the RT-PCR reads. The sample consists of 1,500 to 2,000 delta-chain clones, approximately 30% of them appearing once. Input material: gamma-delta T cells. These receptors originate from a human donor. It is not recorded whose cells these are; they may come from a transplant donor.

The V gene is TRDV2, the J gene TRDJ1; TRDD3 agrees at 10 bases. Germline CDR1 is GEAIGNYY and CDR2 is EKD. J gave up 0 bases and V 1 base, and 10 bases lay outside the gene matches. CDR3 size: 18 residues. CDR3 protein: CACDTVGLGDFDTDKLIF. The CDR3 bases are TGTGCCTGTGACACGGTTGGACTGGGGGATTTTGACACCGATAAACTCATCTTT.

This rearrangement joins TRDV2 to TRDJ1; 8 bases map to TRDD3. The CDR3 is 20 amino acids. V lost 3 bases, J lost 0 bases, and 20 bases stayed unmatched. The V gene's germline CDR1 is GEAIGNYY and CDR2 EKD. In DNA, the CDR3 is TGTGCCTGTGACCCGATTACTGGGGGCCAATCCGACTCCTACACCGATAAACTCATCTTT. The encoded protein is CACDPITGGQSDSYTDKLIF.

This clone occurred once. The chain links TRDV2 to TRDJ1; 7 bases match TRDD3. Trimming at V came to 3 bases and at J to 1 base, leaving 13 bases not matched to a gene. Germline V lookup: CDR1 GEAIGNYY, CDR2 EKD. There are 17 residues in the CDR3. In DNA, the CDR3 is TGTGCCTGTGACTCGCTGGGGGCTACGGAAGGCACCGATAAACTCATCTTT. Translating gives CACDSLGATEGTDKLIF.

This clone counts as medium-sized (0.01 to 0.1%). The chain employs TRDV2 and TRDJ1; 9 bases line up with TRDD3. This CDR3 is built from 15 residues. Losses at the gene ends were 2 bases for V and 1 base for J; bases not matched to a gene: 4. In germline, CDR1 is GEAIGNYY, CDR2 EKD. This CDR3 reads CACDILGELTDKLIF. In nucleotides, the CDR3 is TGTGCCTGTGACATACTGGGGGAGCTCACCGATAAACTCATCTTT.

This clone is large in the sample. This rearrangement joins TRDV2 to TRDJ1, with 8 positions matching TRDD3. Trimming took 3 bases from V and 2 from J; bases not matched to a gene: 7. The CDR3 totals 15 residues. Per the germline V gene, CDR1 is GEAIGNYY and CDR2 is EKD. DNA of the CDR3: TGTGCCTGTGACGAGGTGGGGGATCGGACCGATAAACTCATCTTT. Protein product: CACDEVGDRTDKLIF.

This clone has a single count. A far larger clone lies a single base away; this is likely a read error. The rearrangement uses TRDV2 and TRDJ3; a weak D match, TRDD3 (6 bases). The V end was cut by 5 bases, the J end by 6 bases, with 28 bases between. Germline CDR1 GEAIGNYY, CDR2 EKD. This CDR3 has 20 amino acids. CDR3 amino acids: CACVRTPLSGALMDTRQMFF. CDR3 in DNA: TGTGCCTGTGTCCGGACCCCTCTTTCTGGGGCACTGATGGACACCCGACAGATGTTTTTC.

As regards this clone: This sequence may be a read error, since a much larger clone differs from it by one base. The chain employs TRDV2 and TRDJ1; 13 bases match TRDD3. The germline V gene has CDR1 GEAIGNYY and CDR2 EKD. The CDR3 covers 20 residues. The CDR3 sequence: CACDPLLGDTPISHTDTLIF. The CDR3, as DNA: TGTGCCTGTGACCCGCTACTGGGGGATACGCCGATTTCACACACCGATACACTCATCTTT.

This clone was observed a few times. V is TRDV2 and J is TRDJ1; 7 bases are a match to TRDD3. Trimming cost V 3 bases and J 0 bases; bases outside gene matches: 9. This CDR3 has 16 amino acids. CDR1 GEAIGNYY and CDR2 EKD come from the germline V gene. CDR3 DNA: TGTGCCTGTGACGCCTTACTGGGGATTCACACCGATAAACTCATCTTT. This encodes CACDALLGIHTDKLIF.

As concerns this clone: A much larger clone sits a single nucleotide away, making a read error possible. At the DNA level, this CDR3 is encoded by other sequences in the same sample as well. The chain is built from TRDV2 and TRDJ3; D unclear. Germline CDR1 GEAIGNYY, CDR2 EKD. The CDR3 sequence is 13 residues long. The CDR3 protein is CACDTWDTRQMFF. The CDR3 DNA reads as TGTGCCTGTGACACCTGGGACACCCGACAAATGTTTTTC.

This clone was seen more than once but under ten times. A far larger clone is one nucleotide away, so this likely arose from a read error. This sample includes further DNA sequences coding for the same CDR3. V gene TRDV2 combines with J gene TRDJ2; 9 nucleotides align to TRDD3. Germline lookup yields CDR1 GEAIGNYY and CDR2 EKD. The CDR3 sequence is 16 residues long. The CDR3 spells CACDPLLGDLTAQLFF. The CDR3, as DNA: TGTGCCTGTGACCCCTTACTGGGGGACTTGACAGCACAGCTCTTCTTT.

This sequence joins TRDV2 and TRDJ1; D may be TRDD1 or TRDD3 (5 bases each). The CDR3 has 22 amino acids. Germline CDR1 is GEAIGNYY and CDR2 is EKD. The germline V and J ends were trimmed by 0 bases and 4 bases, with 35 bases remaining between them. Here the CDR3 reads CACDTVSPAENTGGPGNDKLIF. The CDR3 bases are TGTGCCTGTGACACCGTATCGCCGGCTGAAAATACTGGTGGGCCAGGGAACGATAAACTCATCTTT.

The chain joins TRDV2 to TRDJ1; TRDD3 agrees at 13 bases. Trimming took 3 bases from V and 2 from J; bases not matched to a gene: 8. The CDR3 is 17 residues long. From germline, CDR1 is GEAIGNYY and CDR2 EKD. The CDR3 spells CACDYVLGDTGTDKLIF. In nucleotides, the CDR3 is TGTGCCTGTGACTACGTACTGGGGGATACGGGGACCGATAAACTCATCTTT.

This clone showed up just a few times. This probably arose from a read error, given a far larger clone one base away. Distinct nucleotide sequences in the sample also encode this CDR3. Written as DNA, the CDR3 is TGCGCCTGTGACACCGTACTGGGCAACGATAAACTCATCTTT. Translating it yields CACDTVLGNDKLIF. The chain is built from TRDV2 and TRDJ1, with TRDD3 as a possible D gene (6 bases). Germline V CDR1 and CDR2: GEAIGNYY, EKD. The CDR3 spans 14 residues.

The rearrangement links TRDV2 to TRDJ1; 13 positions agree with TRDD3. Looked up from germline, CDR1 is GEAIGNYY and CDR2 is EKD. The CDR3 sequence is 13 residues long. The ends lost 5 bases at V and 10 bases at J; junction bases unmatched: 6. CDR3 nucleotide sequence: TGTGCCTGTGTTTTACTGGGGGATACGATACTCATCTTT. Its translation is CACVLLGDTILIF.

This clone was picked up one time. The CDR3 coding sequence is TGTGCCTGTGACACCGTGGAGGCCCGGGTCACCGATAAACTCATCTTT. Its protein is CACDTVEARVTDKLIF. The V gene is TRDV2, the J gene TRDJ1; D remains ambiguous. The V gene's germline CDR1 is GEAIGNYY and CDR2 EKD. Deletions cut 0 bases from V and 1 base from J, with 14 bases between. CDR3 length equals 16 residues.

This clone turned up a few times. One end of the junction does not line up with germline, which may come from a read error. The chain has TRDV2 and TRDJ1; TRDD3 matches 12 bases. Per the germline V gene, CDR1 is GEAIGNYY and CDR2 is EKD. The CDR3 extends over 19 amino acids. CDR3 sequence (DNA): TGTGCCTGTGACACTGTACTGGGGGATACTCTAGACACCACCGATAACCTCATCTTT. This sequence encodes CACDTVLGDTLDTTDNLIF.

This clone was detected a few times. The CDR3 nucleotides are TGTGCCTGTGACATGATCTCACTGGGGGATGCCGATAAACTCATCTTT. Translation gives CACDMISLGDADKLIF. This chain connects TRDV2 to TRDJ1, with TRDD3 identical over 10 bases. This CDR3 spans 16 amino acids. Germline V gene lookup returns CDR1 GEAIGNYY and CDR2 EKD. After removal of 2 bases from V and 3 bases from J, the junction contained 8 bases not matched to a gene.

On this clone: Since a much larger clone is just one base distant, this may be a read error. This chain connects TRDV2 to TRDJ1, with 7 bases aligning to TRDD3. The CDR3 runs 16 residues. J gave up 1 base and V 1 base, and 8 bases lay outside the gene matches. The germline V gene encodes CDR1 GEAIGNYY and CDR2 EKD. CDR3 in DNA: TGTGCCTGTGACACTCTGGGGGCTACGGGCACCGATAAACTCATCTTT. It specifies CACDTLGATGTDKLIF.

V usage is TRDV2 and J usage is TRDJ1; 13 bases agree with TRDD3. The germline V gene has CDR1 GEAIGNYY and CDR2 EKD. With 3 bases clipped from V and 3 bases from J, the junction kept 9 bases outside the gene matches. This CDR3 has 17 residues. The CDR3 loop reads CACDYLLGDTSPDKLIF. The DNA for the CDR3 is TGTGCCTGTGACTACCTACTGGGGGATACGTCCCCCGATAAACTCATCTTT.

Here the CDR3 reads CACDTPFTGGHVNSWDTRQMFF. DNA for the CDR3: TGTGCCTGTGACACCCCCTTTACTGGGGGGCATGTGAACTCCTGGGACACCCGACAGATGTTTTTC. This rearrangement joins TRDV2 to TRDJ3; 8 bases match TRDD3. CDR1 and CDR2 (germline): GEAIGNYY, EKD. The CDR3 covers 22 residues. V shed 0 bases, J shed 0 bases, and the junction held 15 bases outside the gene matches.

With regard to this clone: This may be a read error: a much more frequent sequence differs by one nucleotide. The V and J genes are TRDV2 and TRDJ1, with 7 bases that match TRDD3. Germline V gene lookup returns CDR1 GEAIGNYY and CDR2 EKD. After removal of 1 base from V and 3 bases from J, the junction contained 16 bases not matched to a gene. The CDR3 length is 18 residues. CDR3 nucleotides: TGTGCCTGTGACACTCTGGGGGCTACGCGGGCGGTGTCCGATAAACTCATCTTT. As protein: CACDTLGATRAVSDKLIF.

Details on this clone: Mismatch with germline at one junction end may stem from a read error. The rearrangement joins TRDV2 to TRDJ1, with 8 bases that match TRDD3. CDR1 and CDR2 (germline): GEAIGNYY, EKD. This CDR3 has 22 amino acids. CDR3 protein: CACDCSLIQADPVLGVTYKLIF. As DNA, the CDR3 is TGTGCCTGTGACTGCAGTTTGATCCAGGCCGACCCGGTACTGGGGGTCACCTATAAACTCATCTTT.

V is TRDV2 and J is TRDJ1; TRDD3 matches at 8 bases. The J segment lost 5 bases and the V segment lost 4 bases, leaving 14 bases of the junction unmatched. There are 16 residues in the CDR3. The germline CDR1 and CDR2 sequences are GEAIGNYY and EKD. The CDR3: CACEKLGGPHADKLIF. CDR3 bases: TGTGCCTGTGAGAAACTGGGGGGTCCCCACGCAGATAAACTCATCTTT.

There are a few counts of this clone. The CDR3 DNA sequence: TGTGCCTGTGACACCGTTGCTGGCCCCAAAGGCGCCGATAAACTCATCTTT. Translating gives CACDTVAGPKGADKLIF. V usage is TRDV2 and J usage is TRDJ1; the D is unclear. The germline V gene encodes CDR1 GEAIGNYY and CDR2 EKD. There are 17 residues in the CDR3. Trimming shortened V by 0 bases and J by 3 bases, and 19 bases separated the two germline ends.

This clone has a handful of counts. One junction end disagrees with the germline gene, perhaps due to a read error. The genes are TRDV2 and TRDJ1; 8 nucleotides agree with TRDD3. Germline V gives CDR1 GEAIGNYY, CDR2 EKD. The CDR3 runs 17 residues. The CDR3 region has the DNA TGTGCCCGTGACAATGTACTGGGGGTTACAACCACCGATAAACTCATCTTT. This sequence encodes CARDNVLGVTTTDKLIF.

Comments on this clone: Other DNA sequences within the sample encode an identical CDR3. The CDR3 nucleotides are TGTGCCTGTGACACCGTGCCCAGGGGGGGATACGCGTCGTTGACAGCACAACTCTTCTTT. It encodes CACDTVPRGGYASLTAQLFF. The chain couples TRDV2 to TRDJ2, with 10 bases lining up with TRDD3. Trimming at V came to 0 bases and at J to 2 bases, leaving 14 bases not matched to a gene. This CDR3 comprises 20 residues. Germline V gives CDR1 GEAIGNYY, CDR2 EKD.